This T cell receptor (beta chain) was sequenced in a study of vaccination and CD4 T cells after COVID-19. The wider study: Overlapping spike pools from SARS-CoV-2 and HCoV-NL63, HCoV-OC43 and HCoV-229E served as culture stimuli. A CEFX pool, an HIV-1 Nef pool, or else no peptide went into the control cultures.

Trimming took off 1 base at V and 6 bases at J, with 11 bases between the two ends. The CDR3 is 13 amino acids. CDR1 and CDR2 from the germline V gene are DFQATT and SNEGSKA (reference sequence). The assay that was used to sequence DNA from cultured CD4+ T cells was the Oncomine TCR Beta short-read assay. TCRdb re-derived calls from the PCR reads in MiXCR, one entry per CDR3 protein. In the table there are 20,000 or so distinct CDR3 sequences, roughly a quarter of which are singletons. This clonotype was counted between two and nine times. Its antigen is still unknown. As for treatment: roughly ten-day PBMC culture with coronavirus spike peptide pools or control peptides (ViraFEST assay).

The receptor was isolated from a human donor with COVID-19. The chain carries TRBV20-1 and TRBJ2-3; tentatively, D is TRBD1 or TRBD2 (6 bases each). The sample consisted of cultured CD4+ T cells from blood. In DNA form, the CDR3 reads TGCAGTGCTAGAGTTGGGGGGCCCGATACGCAGTATTTT. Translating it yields CSARVGGPDTQYF.